One and the same sample provided the 17 T cell receptor beta chains below, sequenced in a study of cytomegalovirus exposure and HLA in healthy donors. 60 Vbeta and 13 Jbeta primers were used in PCR. Clones were read by immunoSEQ multiplex PCR, and TCRdb kept only the in-frame ones, dropping some. The sample records around 210,000 clones, more than 70% being singletons. The sequenced material came from PBMCs. The receptors derive from a boy between 10 and 17 years old in good health and CMV-seronegative.

The rearrangement joins TRBV2 to TRBJ1-3, with a tentative D call TRBD1 (6 bases). The CDR3 loop spans 15 amino acids. Germline CDR1 is SNHLY and CDR2 is FYNNEI. V lost 7 bases and J 4 bases, leaving 17 bases between the germline ends. DNA for the CDR3: TGTGCCAGCAACCGACAGGCCCATACAGGAAACACCATATATTTT. Translating it yields CASNRQAHTGNTIYF.

In this sample, this clone turned up a few times. The V gene is TRBV19, the J gene TRBJ2-5, with 7 bases fitting TRBD1. Per the germline V gene, CDR1 is LNHDA and CDR2 is SQIVND (reference sequence). The CDR3 has 13 residues. V dropped 4 bases and J dropped 3; count of bases not matched to a gene: 2. This chain's CDR3 is CASSKDREETQYF. DNA for the CDR3: TGTGCCAGTAGTAAAGACAGGGAAGAGACCCAGTACTTC.

This clone was picked up a small number of times. This rearrangement joins TRBV27 to TRBJ2-1, with 12 bases lining up with TRBD2. V shed 3 bases and J 6 bases; nucleotides not matched to a gene: 3. CDR1 and CDR2 (germline): MNHEY, SMNVEV (reference sequence). CDR3 size: 15 residues. The CDR3 DNA reads as TGTGCCAGCAGTTTCCCTAGCGGGAGGGGCAATGAGCAGTTCTTC. Its protein is CASSFPSGRGNEQFF.

The CDR3 nucleotides are TGTGCCAGCAGTTTTAACAGGGGGCTCAACAATGAGCAGTTCTTC. Its translation: CASSFNRGLNNEQFF. V is TRBV6-5 and J is TRBJ2-1; 9 bases are shared with TRBD1. The germline gives CDR1 MNHEY, CDR2 SVGAGI. Unmatched junction bases numbered 6, after V lost 4 bases and J lost 5 bases. The CDR3 runs to 15 residues.

A few counts support this clone. The chain links TRBV7-9 to TRBJ1-1; D call uncertain. Germline CDR1 is SEHNR and CDR2 is FQNEAQ (reference sequence). The ends were cut back, 5 bases at V and 0 bases at J, with 7 bases in the middle. This CDR3 is 13 amino acids long. The CDR3 spells CASSPSLNTEAFF. CDR3 sequence (DNA): TGTGCCAGCAGCCCCTCGTTGAACACTGAAGCTTTCTTT.

The chain links TRBV10-2 to TRBJ2-3; 10 bases map to TRBD2. Germline loops: CDR1 WSHSY, CDR2 SAAADI. J lost 2 bases, V lost 6 bases, and 8 bases had no gene match. This CDR3 spans 16 amino acids. The CDR3 here is CASSLSGGTNTDTQYF. CDR3 DNA: TGCGCCAGCAGCCTTAGCGGGGGGACGAACACAGATACGCAGTATTTT.

V and J are TRBV4-1 and TRBJ2-7, with D tentatively TRBD2 (6 bases). The CDR3 runs 16 residues. Deletions cut 4 bases from V and 3 bases from J, with 19 bases between. Germline CDR1 and CDR2: MGHRA and YSYEKL. CDR3 in amino acids: CASSRIRTITIYEQYF. The DNA of the CDR3 is TGCGCCAGCAGCCGTATACGGACTATTACGATCTACGAGCAGTACTTC.

The CDR3, as DNA: TGCGCCAGCAGCTTGAGTGGACAGGGTAAGGACGAGCAGTACTTC. It translates to CASSLSGQGKDEQYF. V gene TRBV5-1 combines with J gene TRBJ2-7; 8 bases match TRBD1. V was pared by 1 base and J by 5 bases, with 8 bases of the junction left unmatched. The CDR3 runs 15 residues. Germline V gives CDR1 SGHRS, CDR2 YFSETQ.

The gene calls are TRBV13 and TRBJ2-6; D remains ambiguous. This CDR3 spans 14 amino acids. Germline CDR1 PRHDT, CDR2 FYEKMQ (reference sequence). V lost 7 bases and J 2 bases, leaving 9 bases between the germline ends. The CDR3, as DNA: TGTGCCAGCAACCCTAGGACTGGGGCCAACGTCCTGACTTTC. Amino acids: CASNPRTGANVLTF.

The chain uses TRBV5-1 and TRBJ1-3; TRBD1 matches 7 bases. The CDR3 consists of 16 residues. Unmatched junction bases numbered 7, after V lost 4 bases and J lost 0 bases. CDR1 SGHRS and CDR2 YFSETQ come from the germline V gene. CDR3: CASSIEHRGSGNTIYF. The CDR3, as DNA: TGCGCCAGCAGCATAGAACACAGGGGCTCTGGAAACACCATATATTTT.

The DNA of the CDR3 is TGCGCCAGCAGCTTTGAGGTGAGCTCCTACGAGCAGTACTTC. It encodes CASSFEVSSYEQYF. The V gene is TRBV5-1, the J gene TRBJ2-7; D not certain. The germline gives CDR1 SGHRS, CDR2 YFSETQ. The CDR3 consists of 14 residues. V was shortened by 2 bases and J by 0 bases, with 9 bases between the two germline ends.

The chain recombines TRBV10-3 with TRBJ1-5, with TRBD1 matching over 7 bases. Germline loops: CDR1 ENHRY, CDR2 SYGVKD. J lost 7 bases, V lost 2 bases, and 8 bases had no gene match. This CDR3 contains 15 residues. The CDR3 loop is CAISERTGPGQPQHF. CDR3 DNA: TGTGCCATCAGTGAGAGGACAGGTCCAGGGCAGCCCCAGCATTTT.

This clone was counted only a few times. V is TRBV4-2 and J is TRBJ2-7; 8 bases line up with TRBD1. Germline V CDR1 and CDR2: LGHNA, YNFKEQ. V lost 4 bases and J lost 5; bases outside the gene matches: 10. There are 15 residues in the CDR3. The CDR3 here is CASSRRQGPQHEQYF. In DNA, the CDR3 is TGTGCCAGCAGCCGAAGACAGGGGCCGCAGCACGAGCAGTACTTC.

This sequence joins TRBV2 and TRBJ1-2; 7 bases agree with TRBD1. CDR3 length: 15 amino acids. V gave up 3 bases and J gave up 6 bases; unmatched junction bases: 10. Germline lookup yields CDR1 SNHLY and CDR2 FYNNEI. The CDR3 sequence: CASSEREGAMDGYTF. In nucleotides, the CDR3 is TGTGCCAGCAGTGAGCGGGAGGGGGCGATGGATGGCTACACCTTC.

The genes are TRBV29-1 and TRBJ2-3, with 7 bases identical to TRBD1. Unmatched junction bases numbered 7, after V lost 5 bases and J lost 5 bases. Germline lookup yields CDR1 SQVTM and CDR2 ANQGSEA. CDR3 size: 13 residues. CDR3 DNA: TGCAGCGTTAGGGGGCGGCTCGGAGATACGCAGTATTTT. Residues: CSVRGRLGDTQYF.

The rearrangement links TRBV11-2 to TRBJ1-1; D is possibly TRBD1 (6 bases). Germline V gene lookup returns CDR1 SGHAT and CDR2 FQNNGV. Trimming cost V 1 base and J 1 base, with 19 bases left between them. The CDR3 sequence is 18 residues long. The CDR3 nucleotides are TGTGCCAGCAGCTTAGGCCCCGAAACAGGGTGGCGGAACACTGAAGCTTTCTTT. Translating gives CASSLGPETGWRNTEAFF.

Here the CDR3 DNA reads TGTGCCAGCAGTTACTCGCCGTCGCGTCCTGGTACGCAGTATTTT. Amino acid sequence: CASSYSPSRPGTQYF. V and J are TRBV6-5 and TRBJ2-3; D is ambiguous. In germline, CDR1 is MNHEY, CDR2 SVGAGI. The germline V and J ends were trimmed by 0 bases and 8 bases, with 15 bases remaining between them. CDR3 length: 15 amino acids.